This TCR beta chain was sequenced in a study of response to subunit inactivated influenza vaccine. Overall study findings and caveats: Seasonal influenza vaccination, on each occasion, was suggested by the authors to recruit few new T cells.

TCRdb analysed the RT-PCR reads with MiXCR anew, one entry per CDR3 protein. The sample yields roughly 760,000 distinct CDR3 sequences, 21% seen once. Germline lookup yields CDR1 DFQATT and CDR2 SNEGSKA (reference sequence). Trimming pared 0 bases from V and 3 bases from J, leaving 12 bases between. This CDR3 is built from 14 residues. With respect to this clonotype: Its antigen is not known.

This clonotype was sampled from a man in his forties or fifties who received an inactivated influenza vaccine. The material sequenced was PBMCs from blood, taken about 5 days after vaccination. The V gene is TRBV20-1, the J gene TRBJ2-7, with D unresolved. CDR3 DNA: TGCAGTGCTAGAGAGTTTAGAGCGAACTACGAGCAGTACTTC. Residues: CSAREFRANYEQYF.